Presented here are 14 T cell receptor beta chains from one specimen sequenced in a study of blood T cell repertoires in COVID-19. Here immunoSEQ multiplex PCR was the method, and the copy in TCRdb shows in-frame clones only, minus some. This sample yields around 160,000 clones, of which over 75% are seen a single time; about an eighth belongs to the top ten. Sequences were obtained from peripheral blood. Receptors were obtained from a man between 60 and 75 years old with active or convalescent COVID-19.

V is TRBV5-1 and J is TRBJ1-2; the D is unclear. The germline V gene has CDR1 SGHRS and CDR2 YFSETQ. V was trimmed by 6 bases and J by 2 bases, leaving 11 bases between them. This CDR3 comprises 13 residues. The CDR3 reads CASTTGGNYGYTF. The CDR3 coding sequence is TGCGCCAGCACCACTGGAGGGAACTATGGCTACACCTTC. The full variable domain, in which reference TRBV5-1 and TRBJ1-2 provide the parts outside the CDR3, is KAGVTQTPRYLIKTRGQQVTLSCSPISGHRSVSWYQQTPGQGLQFLFEYFSETQRNKGNFPGRFSGRQFSNSRSEMNVSTLELGDSALYLCASTTGGNYGYTFGSGTRLTVV.

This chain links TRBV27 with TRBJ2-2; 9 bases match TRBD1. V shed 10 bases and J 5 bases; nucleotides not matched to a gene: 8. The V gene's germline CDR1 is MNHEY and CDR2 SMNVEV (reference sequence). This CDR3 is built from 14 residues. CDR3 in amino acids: CATADRGATGELFF. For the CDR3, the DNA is TGTGCCACCGCGGACAGGGGTGCGACCGGGGAGCTGTTTTTT.

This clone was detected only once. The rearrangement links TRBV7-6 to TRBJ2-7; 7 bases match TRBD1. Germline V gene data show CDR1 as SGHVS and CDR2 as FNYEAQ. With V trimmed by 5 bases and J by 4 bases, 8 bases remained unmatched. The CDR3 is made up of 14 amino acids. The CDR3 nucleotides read TGTGCCAGCAGCCATTCGGGACAGCAGTACGAGCAGTACTTC. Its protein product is CASSHSGQQYEQYF.

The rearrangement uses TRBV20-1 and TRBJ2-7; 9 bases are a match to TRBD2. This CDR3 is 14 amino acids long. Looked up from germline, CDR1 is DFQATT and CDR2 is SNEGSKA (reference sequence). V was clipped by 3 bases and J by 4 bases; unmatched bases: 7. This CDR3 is CSASSGTSSYEQYF. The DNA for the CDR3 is TGCAGTGCTAGTTCCGGGACTAGCTCGTACGAGCAGTACTTC.

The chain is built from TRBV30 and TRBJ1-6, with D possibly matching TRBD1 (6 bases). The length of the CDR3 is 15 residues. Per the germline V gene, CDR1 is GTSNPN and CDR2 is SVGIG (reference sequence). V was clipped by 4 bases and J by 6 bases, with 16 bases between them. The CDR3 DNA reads TGTGCCTGGAAAGACCTGGACAGACCTAATTCACCCCTCCACTTT. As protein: CAWKDLDRPNSPLHF.

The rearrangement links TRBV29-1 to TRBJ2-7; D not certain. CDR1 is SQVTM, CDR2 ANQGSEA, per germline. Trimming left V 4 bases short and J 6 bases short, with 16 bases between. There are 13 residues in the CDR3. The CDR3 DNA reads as TGCAGCGTTGGAGAGACTTTAGGCTCCGAGCAGTACTTC. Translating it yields CSVGETLGSEQYF.

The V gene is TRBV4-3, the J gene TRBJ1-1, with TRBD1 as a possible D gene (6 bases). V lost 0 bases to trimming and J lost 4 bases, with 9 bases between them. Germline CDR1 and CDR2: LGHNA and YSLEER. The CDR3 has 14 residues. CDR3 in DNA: TGCGCCAGCAGCCAAGAAACAGGGCGCACTGAAGCTTTCTTT. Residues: CASSQETGRTEAFF.

The CDR3 sequence: CASSSHRDTGELFF. CDR3 DNA sequence: TGTGCCAGCAGTTCTCACAGGGATACCGGGGAGCTGTTTTTT. The chain uses TRBV7-7 and TRBJ2-2; D is possibly TRBD1 (6 bases). The germline CDR1 and CDR2 sequences are SSHAT and FNYEAQ (reference sequence). The germline V and J ends were trimmed by 6 bases and 5 bases, with 13 bases remaining between them. The CDR3 has 14 residues.

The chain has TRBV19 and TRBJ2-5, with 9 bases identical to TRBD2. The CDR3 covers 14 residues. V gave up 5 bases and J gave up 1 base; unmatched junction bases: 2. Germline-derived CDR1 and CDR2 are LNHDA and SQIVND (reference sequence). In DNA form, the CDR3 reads TGTGCCAGTAGTGCTAGCGGGACCCAAGAGACCCAGTACTTC. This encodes CASSASGTQETQYF.

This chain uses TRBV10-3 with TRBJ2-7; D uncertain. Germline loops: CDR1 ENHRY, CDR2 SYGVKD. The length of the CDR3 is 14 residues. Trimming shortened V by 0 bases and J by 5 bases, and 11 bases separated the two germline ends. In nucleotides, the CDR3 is TGTGCCATCAGTGAGTCGATGGTTAGTGACGAGCAGTACTTC. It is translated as CAISESMVSDEQYF.

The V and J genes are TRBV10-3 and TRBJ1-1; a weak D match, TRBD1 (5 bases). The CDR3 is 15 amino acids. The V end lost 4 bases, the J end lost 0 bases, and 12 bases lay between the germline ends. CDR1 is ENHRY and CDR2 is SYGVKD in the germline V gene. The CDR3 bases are TGTGCCATCAGTGTATTCGGGGGGATGAACACTGAAGCTTTCTTT. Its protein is CAISVFGGMNTEAFF.

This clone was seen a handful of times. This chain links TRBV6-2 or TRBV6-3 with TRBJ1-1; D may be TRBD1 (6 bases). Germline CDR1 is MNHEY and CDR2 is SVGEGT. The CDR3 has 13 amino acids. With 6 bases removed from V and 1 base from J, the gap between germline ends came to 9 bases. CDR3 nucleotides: TGTGCCAGCAGCAGGGGACAGAACACTGAAGCTTTCTTT. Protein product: CASSRGQNTEAFF.

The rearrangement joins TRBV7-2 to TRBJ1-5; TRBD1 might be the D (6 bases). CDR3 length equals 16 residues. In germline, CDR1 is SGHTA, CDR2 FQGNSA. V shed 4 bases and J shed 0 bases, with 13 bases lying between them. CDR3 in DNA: TGTGCCAGCAGCTCCGACAGGATCTATAGCAATCAGCCCCAGCATTTT. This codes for CASSSDRIYSNQPQHF.

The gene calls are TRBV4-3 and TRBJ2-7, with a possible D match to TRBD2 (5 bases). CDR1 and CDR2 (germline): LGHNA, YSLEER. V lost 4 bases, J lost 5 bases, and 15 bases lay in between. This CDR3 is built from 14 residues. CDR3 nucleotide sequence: TGCGCCAGCAGCCCCGGGCTGACCGGGGACGAGCAGTACTTC. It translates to CASSPGLTGDEQYF.